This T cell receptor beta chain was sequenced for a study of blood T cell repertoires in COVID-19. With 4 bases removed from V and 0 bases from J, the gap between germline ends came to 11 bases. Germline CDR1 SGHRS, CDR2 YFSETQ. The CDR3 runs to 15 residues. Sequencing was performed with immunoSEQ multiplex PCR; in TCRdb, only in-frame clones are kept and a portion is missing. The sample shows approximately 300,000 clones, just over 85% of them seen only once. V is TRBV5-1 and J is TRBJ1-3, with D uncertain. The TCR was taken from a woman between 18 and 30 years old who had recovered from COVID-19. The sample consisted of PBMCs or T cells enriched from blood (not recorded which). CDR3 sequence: CASSATYISGNTIYF. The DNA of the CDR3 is TGCGCCAGCAGCGCGACATACATCTCTGGAAACACCATATATTTT.